Presented here are 14 T cell receptor beta chains from one specimen sequenced in a study of blood T cell repertoires in COVID-19. Profiling relied on immunoSEQ multiplex PCR, and the TCRdb table lists in-frame clones only, not all of them. The sample shows about 310,000 clones, approximately 90% of them seen only once. Sequenced input: PBMCs or T cells enriched from blood (not recorded which). The receptor set was obtained from a woman younger than 35 who had recovered from COVID-19.

This chain links TRBV14 with TRBJ1-3; no reliable D call. CDR3 length equals 15 residues. Trimming removed 1 base at V and 3 bases at J, with 10 bases between. The germline V gene has CDR1 SGHDN and CDR2 FVKESK. In DNA form, the CDR3 reads TGTGCCAGCAGCCAAGGACTGCACCTTGGAAACACCATATATTTT. Protein: CASSQGLHLGNTIYF.

The chain has TRBV11-2 and TRBJ2-7; 8 nucleotides agree with TRBD1. Germline lookup yields CDR1 SGHAT and CDR2 FQNNGV. The CDR3 length is 11 residues. Trimming removed 5 bases from V and 9 bases from J; junction bases left unmatched: 3. The CDR3 coding sequence is TGTGCCAGCAGCCTAGGGACAGGGCAGTACTTC. Its translation: CASSLGTGQYF.

V gene TRBV7-9 combines with J gene TRBJ2-2; 13 nucleotides line up with TRBD2. J was trimmed by 8 bases and V by 6 bases; bases with no gene match: 18. The CDR3 sequence is 19 residues long. The germline V gene has CDR1 SEHNR and CDR2 FQNEAQ (reference sequence). CDR3 in amino acids: CASRLGTSGDLRTPGELFF. The CDR3 nucleotides are TGTGCCAGCAGACTAGGGACTAGCGGGGATTTGAGAACACCGGGGGAGCTGTTTTTT. The complete variable domain, with remaining parts taken from reference TRBV7-9 and TRBJ2-2, reads DTGVSQNPRHKITKRGQNVTFRCDPISEHNRLYWYRQTLGQGPEFLTYFQNEAQLEKSRLLSDRFSAERPKGSFSTLEIQRTEQGDSAMYLCASRLGTSGDLRTPGELFFGEGSRLTVL.

The chain recombines TRBV7-8 with TRBJ2-5; possibly TRBD2 for D (5 bases). The V gene's germline CDR1 is SGHVS and CDR2 FQNEAQ. With 2 bases removed from V and 5 bases from J, the gap between germline ends came to 9 bases. CDR3 length: 13 residues. DNA of the CDR3: TGTGCCAGCAGCTTACGAGGGAAGGAGACCCAGTACTTC. This encodes CASSLRGKETQYF. The full variable domain, completed using reference TRBV7-8 and TRBJ2-5, is GAGVSQSPRYKVAKRGQDVALRCDPISGHVSLFWYQQALGQGPEFLTYFQNEAQLDKSGLPSDRFFAERPEGSVSTLKIQRTQQEDSAVYLCASSLRGKETQYFGPGTRLLVL.

The rearrangement joins TRBV27 to TRBJ1-6; a possible D gene is TRBD1 (5 bases). This CDR3 region has 16 residues. Germline V CDR1 and CDR2: MNHEY, SMNVEV (reference sequence). Deletions cut 5 bases from V and 0 bases from J, with 11 bases between. For the CDR3, the DNA is TGTGCCAGCAGTCGCGGGACTAGCTCCTATAATTCACCCCTCCACTTT. Its translation: CASSRGTSSYNSPLHF.

The chain is built from TRBV19 and TRBJ2-1; 8 nucleotides align to TRBD2. The V gene end was trimmed by 8 bases and the J gene end by 7 bases; junction bases not matched to a gene: 10. The germline CDR1 and CDR2 sequences are LNHDA and SQIVND (reference sequence). CDR3 size: 14 residues. CDR3 DNA sequence: TGTGCCAGTCGGACGGGAGGGCCCCGTAATGAGCAGTTCTTC. Translating gives CASRTGGPRNEQFF.

This clone has at least ten counts. The gene calls are TRBV7-2 and TRBJ1-1, with 7 positions matching TRBD1. Germline V CDR1 and CDR2: SGHTA, FQGNSA. The CDR3 is 15 residues long. The V gene end was trimmed by 2 bases and the J gene end by 8 bases; junction bases not matched to a gene: 11. The CDR3 DNA is TGTGCCAGCAGCTTAAATGAGGGCAGGGGGGAGGAAGCTTTCTTT. This translates into CASSLNEGRGEEAFF.

The gene calls are TRBV28 and TRBJ1-1; D possibly corresponds to TRBD1 (6 bases). Germline CDR1 MDHEN, CDR2 SYDVKM. CDR3 length: 14 residues. V dropped 8 bases and J dropped 5 bases, with 18 bases sitting between them. The CDR3 DNA reads TGTGCCAGCGGGCCGCTCAGGGGCGGTACTGAAGCTTTCTTT. It translates to CASGPLRGGTEAFF.

The CDR3 is CASSSNDRALSTDTQYF. The CDR3 region has the DNA TGTGCCAGCAGCTCGAATGACAGGGCCCTAAGCACAGATACGCAGTATTTT. The chain is built from TRBV7-2 and TRBJ2-3; 7 bases are shared with TRBD1. There are 17 residues in the CDR3. From germline, CDR1 is SGHTA and CDR2 FQGNSA. The V and J ends lost 4 bases and 0 bases, in that order; junction bases with no gene match: 10.

V is TRBV27 and J is TRBJ2-7; TRBD2 matches 7 bases. J was trimmed by 1 base and V by 3 bases; bases with no gene match: 6. Germline V gene sequence: CDR1 MNHEY, CDR2 SMNVEV (reference sequence). The CDR3 contains 15 residues. CDR3 in DNA: TGTGCCAGCAGTTTTGGGCTAGCGGCATCCTACGAGCAGTACTTC. It yields the protein CASSFGLAASYEQYF.

The V call is TRBV9, the J call TRBJ1-2; 8 nucleotides match TRBD1. The J segment lost 7 bases and the V segment lost 4 bases, leaving 9 bases of the junction unmatched. The CDR3 sequence is 14 residues long. Germline CDR1 is SGDLS and CDR2 is YYNGEE. The CDR3 protein is CASSPTGQGSGYTF. CDR3 DNA: TGTGCCAGCAGCCCGACTGGACAGGGTAGTGGCTACACCTTC.

This chain connects TRBV5-1 to TRBJ2-2; 9 bases are shared with TRBD1. CDR3 size: 15 residues. After removal of 4 bases from V and 5 bases from J, the junction contained 6 bases not matched to a gene. Germline-derived CDR1 and CDR2 are SGHRS and YFSETQ. This CDR3 is CASSPGQGWTGELFF. Here the CDR3 DNA reads TGCGCCAGCAGCCCTGGACAGGGGTGGACCGGGGAGCTGTTTTTT.

On this clone: The identical CDR3 is also encoded by other nucleotide sequences in the sample. The chain has TRBV27 and TRBJ1-5; tentative D call: TRBD1 (6 bases). Germline assignment: CDR1 MNHEY and CDR2 SMNVEV (reference sequence). Trimming removed 2 bases at V and 2 bases at J, with 7 bases between. The CDR3 sequence is 14 residues long. CDR3 coding DNA: TGTGCCAGCAGTTTAAGACAGGGCAATCAGCCCCAGCATTTT. It is translated as CASSLRQGNQPQHF.

V is TRBV20-1 and J is TRBJ2-1; the match to TRBD1 covers 10 bases. The germline V gene encodes CDR1 DFQATT and CDR2 SNEGSKA (reference sequence). V trimming: 3 bases; J trimming: 2 bases; junction bases outside the gene matches: 4. This CDR3 has 15 amino acids. The CDR3 here is CSASKGQGTYNEQFF. The CDR3, as DNA: TGCAGTGCTAGTAAGGGACAGGGGACCTACAATGAGCAGTTCTTC.